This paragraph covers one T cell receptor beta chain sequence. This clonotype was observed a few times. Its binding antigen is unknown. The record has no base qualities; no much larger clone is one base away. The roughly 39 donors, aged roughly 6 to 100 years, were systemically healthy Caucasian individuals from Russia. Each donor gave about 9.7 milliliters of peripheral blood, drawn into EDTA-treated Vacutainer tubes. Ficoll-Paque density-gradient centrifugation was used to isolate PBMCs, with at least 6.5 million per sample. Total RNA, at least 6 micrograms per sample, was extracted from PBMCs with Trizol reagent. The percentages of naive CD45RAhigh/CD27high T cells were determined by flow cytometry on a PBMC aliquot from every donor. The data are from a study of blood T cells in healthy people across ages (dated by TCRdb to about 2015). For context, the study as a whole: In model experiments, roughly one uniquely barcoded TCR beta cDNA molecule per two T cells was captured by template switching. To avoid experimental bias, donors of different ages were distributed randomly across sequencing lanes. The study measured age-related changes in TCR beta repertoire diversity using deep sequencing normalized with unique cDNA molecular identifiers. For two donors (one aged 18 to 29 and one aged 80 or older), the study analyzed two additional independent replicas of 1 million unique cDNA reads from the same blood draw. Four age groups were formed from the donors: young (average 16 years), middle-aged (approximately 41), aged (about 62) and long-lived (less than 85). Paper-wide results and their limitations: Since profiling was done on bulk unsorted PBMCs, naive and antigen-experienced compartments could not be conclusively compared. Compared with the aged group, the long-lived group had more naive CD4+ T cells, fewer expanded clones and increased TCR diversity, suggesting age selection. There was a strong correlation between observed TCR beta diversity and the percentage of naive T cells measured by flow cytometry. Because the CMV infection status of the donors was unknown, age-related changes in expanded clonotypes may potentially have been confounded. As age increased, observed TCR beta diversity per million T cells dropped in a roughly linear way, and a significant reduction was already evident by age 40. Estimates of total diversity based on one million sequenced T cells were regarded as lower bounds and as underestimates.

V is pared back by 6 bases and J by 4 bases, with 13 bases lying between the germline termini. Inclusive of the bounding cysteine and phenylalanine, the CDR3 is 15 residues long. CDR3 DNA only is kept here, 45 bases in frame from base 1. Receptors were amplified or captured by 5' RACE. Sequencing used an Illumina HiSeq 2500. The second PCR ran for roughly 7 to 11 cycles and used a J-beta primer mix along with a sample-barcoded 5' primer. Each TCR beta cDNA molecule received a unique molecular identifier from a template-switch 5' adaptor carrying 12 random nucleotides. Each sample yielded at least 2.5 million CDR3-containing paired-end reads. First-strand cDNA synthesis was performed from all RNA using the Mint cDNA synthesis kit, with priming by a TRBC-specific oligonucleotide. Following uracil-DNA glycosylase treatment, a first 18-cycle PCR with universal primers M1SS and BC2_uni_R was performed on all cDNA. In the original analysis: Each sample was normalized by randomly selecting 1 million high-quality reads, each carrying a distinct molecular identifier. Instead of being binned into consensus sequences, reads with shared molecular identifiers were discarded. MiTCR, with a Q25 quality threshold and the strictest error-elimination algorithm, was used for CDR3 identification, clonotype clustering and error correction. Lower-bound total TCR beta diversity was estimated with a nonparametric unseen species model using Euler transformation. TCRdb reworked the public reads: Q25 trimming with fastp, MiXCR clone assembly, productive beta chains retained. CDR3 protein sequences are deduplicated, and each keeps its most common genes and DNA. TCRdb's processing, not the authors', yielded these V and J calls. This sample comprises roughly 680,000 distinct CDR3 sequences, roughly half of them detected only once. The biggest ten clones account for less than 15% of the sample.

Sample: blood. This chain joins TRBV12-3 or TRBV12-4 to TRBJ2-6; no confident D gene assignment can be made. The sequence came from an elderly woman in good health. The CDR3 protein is CASSPNSIGANVLTF. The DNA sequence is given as TGTGCCAGCAGCCCCAACTCGATCGGGGCCAACGTCCTGACTTTC.